This T cell receptor (beta chain) was captured in a study of blood T cell repertoires in COVID-19. On the study more broadly: Samples came from the United States, Italy and Spain, spanning acute and convalescent COVID-19. Sources were T cells, B-cell-depleted T cells, or PBMCs; the material itself was cDNA or gDNA.

It was during active infection that Seattle patients were enrolled and then longitudinally followed. Authors' processing steps: Quantification of nucleated cells was approximated via reference gene primer amplification. Assay: immunoSEQ multiplex PCR; the TCRdb copy retains only in-frame clones and omits some. V and J calls and clone size are as listed in that table; D and trimming were resolved from the DNA. The table shows tens of thousands of clones, with 87% occurring only once. The sequenced sample consisted of peripheral blood. This TCR was recovered from a man aged 35 to 55 with COVID-19, enrolled during active disease.

CDR3 region: CASSSVEQPQHF. The CDR3 nucleotides read TGTGCCAGCAGTTCCGTCGAGCAGCCCCAGCATTTT. The V call is TRBV28, the J call TRBJ1-5, with unresolved D. CDR1 is MDHEN, CDR2 SYDVKM, per germline. This CDR3 spans 12 amino acids. V was shortened by 4 bases and J by 7 bases, with 8 bases between the two germline ends.